This is a list of T cell receptor beta chains from one sample in a study of blood T cell repertoires in COVID-19. Here immunoSEQ multiplex PCR was the method, and the copy in TCRdb shows in-frame clones only, minus some. The table has 250,000 or so clones, 88% seen once. Material: PBMCs or T cells enriched from blood (not recorded which). The source is a woman aged 25 to 39 who had been exposed to COVID-19. Each CDR3 is given without its conserved first and last residue. Expanded clones are given a class, and other clones once, few, many or no size at all.

j_call: TRBJ1-1
v_call: TRBV6-5
clone_size: once
cdr3_length: 14
cdr3_aa: ASSYTTRGVNTEAF

j_call: TRBJ1-2
v_call: TRBV11-2
clone_size: .
cdr3_length: 12
cdr3_aa: ASSLPGQGDGYT

j_call: TRBJ2-1
v_call: TRBV11-2
clone_size: .
cdr3_length: 14
cdr3_aa: ASRGLAGDTYNEQF

j_call: TRBJ1-6
v_call: TRBV7-9
clone_size: .
cdr3_length: 12
cdr3_aa: ASSLEGENSPLH

j_call: TRBJ2-1
v_call: TRBV7-9
clone_size: .
cdr3_length: 12
cdr3_aa: ASSLGGSSGEQF

j_call: TRBJ2-2
v_call: TRBV28
clone_size: .
cdr3_length: 13
cdr3_aa: ASSLFGRRTGELF

j_call: TRBJ2-7
v_call: TRBV6-4
clone_size: .
cdr3_length: 12
cdr3_aa: ASPPLGRGDEQY

j_call: TRBJ1-6
v_call: TRBV6-5
clone_size: .
cdr3_length: 11
cdr3_aa: ASSRNSDSPLH

j_call: TRBJ2-7
v_call: TRBV2
clone_size: .
cdr3_length: 11
cdr3_aa: ASSPPANYEQY

j_call: TRBJ2-1
v_call: TRBV5-3
clone_size: .
cdr3_length: 14
cdr3_aa: ARSLVGQIGDNEQF

j_call: TRBJ1-3
v_call: TRBV7-9
clone_size: once
cdr3_length: 13
cdr3_aa: ASSLATGSGNTIY

j_call: TRBJ1-4
v_call: TRBV28
clone_size: .
cdr3_length: 12
cdr3_aa: ASRKQGRSEKLF

j_call: TRBJ1-5
v_call: TRBV6-5
clone_size: .
cdr3_length: 13
cdr3_aa: ASSTGTGGGQPQH

j_call: TRBJ1-5
v_call: TRBV7-9
clone_size: .
cdr3_length: 16
cdr3_aa: ASSLEWGEDGSNQPQH

j_call: TRBJ1-2
v_call: TRBV27
clone_size: .
cdr3_length: 12
cdr3_aa: ASSRDSLPDGYT

j_call: TRBJ2-5
v_call: TRBV6-5
clone_size: .
cdr3_length: 13
cdr3_aa: ASSTLPRFQETQY

j_call: TRBJ1-4
v_call: TRBV27
clone_size: few
cdr3_length: 13
cdr3_aa: ASSLWGGDNEKLF

j_call: TRBJ2-7
v_call: TRBV10-3
clone_size: .
cdr3_length: 11
cdr3_aa: AITSGQGYEQY

j_call: TRBJ2-2
v_call: TRBV25-1
clone_size: .
cdr3_length: 12
cdr3_aa: ASSDRVDTGELF